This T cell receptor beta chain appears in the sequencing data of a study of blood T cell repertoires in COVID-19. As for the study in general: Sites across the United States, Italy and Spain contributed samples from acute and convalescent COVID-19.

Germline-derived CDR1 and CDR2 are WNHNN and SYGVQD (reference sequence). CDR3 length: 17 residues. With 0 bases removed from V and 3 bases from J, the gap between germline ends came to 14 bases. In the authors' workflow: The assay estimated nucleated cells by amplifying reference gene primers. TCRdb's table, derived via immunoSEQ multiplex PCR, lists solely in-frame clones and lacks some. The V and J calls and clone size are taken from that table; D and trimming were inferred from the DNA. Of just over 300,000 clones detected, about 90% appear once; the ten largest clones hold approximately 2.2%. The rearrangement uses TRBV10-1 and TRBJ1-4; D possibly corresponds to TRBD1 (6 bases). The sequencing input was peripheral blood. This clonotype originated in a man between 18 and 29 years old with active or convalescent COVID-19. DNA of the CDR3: TGCGCCAGCAGTGAGTCTGGGGGGGCTCCCCCTAATGAAAAACTGTTTTTT. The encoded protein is CASSESGGAPPNEKLFF.